This T cell receptor (beta chain) was found in a study of T cell repertoires in ileal Crohn's disease. On the study more broadly: Biopsies of the neoterminal ileum at postoperative colonoscopy form M6 samples. Study-level points and caveats: The median delay to postoperative endoscopy was approximately 6.9 months.

This clone was seen only a few times. What it recognizes is unknown. Clones were read by immunoSEQ multiplex PCR, and TCRdb kept only the in-frame ones, dropping some. The repertoire includes over 7,500 clones, approximately 80% of them detected once, and roughly 18% sits in the top ten. Time point denoted: neoterminal ileum biopsy at postoperative endoscopy, about 6 months after surgery. The ends were cut back, 1 base at V and 4 bases at J, with 17 bases in the middle. The CDR3 runs to 17 residues. CDR1 SGHVS and CDR2 FQNEAQ come from the germline V gene. The J gene is TRBJ1-5, the V gene TRBV7-8; D might be TRBD1 (5 bases). The material sequenced was ileal tissue. The receptor was isolated from an adult with Crohn's disease. CDR3 sequence (DNA): TGTGCCAGCAGCTTAGGTCCGCAGGCAGGGAGGAATCAGCCCCAGCATTTT. Encoded protein: CASSLGPQAGRNQPQHF.